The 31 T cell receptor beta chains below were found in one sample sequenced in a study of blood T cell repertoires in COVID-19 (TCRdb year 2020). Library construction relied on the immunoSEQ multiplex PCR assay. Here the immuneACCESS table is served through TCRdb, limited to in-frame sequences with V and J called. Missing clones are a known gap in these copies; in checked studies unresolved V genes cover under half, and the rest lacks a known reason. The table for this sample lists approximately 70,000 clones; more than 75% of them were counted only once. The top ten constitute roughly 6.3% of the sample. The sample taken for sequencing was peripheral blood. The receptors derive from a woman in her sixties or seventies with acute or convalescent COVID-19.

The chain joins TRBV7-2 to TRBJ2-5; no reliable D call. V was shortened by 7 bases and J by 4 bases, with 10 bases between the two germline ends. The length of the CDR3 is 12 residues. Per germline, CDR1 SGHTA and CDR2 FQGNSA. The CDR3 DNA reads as TGTGCCAGCACCGACCGCGGAGAGACCCAGTACTTC. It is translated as CASTDRGETQYF.

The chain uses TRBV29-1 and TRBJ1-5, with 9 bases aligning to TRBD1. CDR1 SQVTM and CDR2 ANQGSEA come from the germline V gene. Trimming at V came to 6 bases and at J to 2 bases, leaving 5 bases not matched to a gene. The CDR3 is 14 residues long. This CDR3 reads CSVTGGAGNQPQHF. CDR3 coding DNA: TGCAGCGTAACAGGGGGCGCCGGCAATCAGCCCCAGCATTTT.

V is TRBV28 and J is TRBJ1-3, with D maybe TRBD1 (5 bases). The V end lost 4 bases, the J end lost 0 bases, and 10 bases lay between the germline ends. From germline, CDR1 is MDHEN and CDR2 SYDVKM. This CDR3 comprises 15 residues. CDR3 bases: TGTGCCAGCAGTTCCGGAGGGGCCTCTGGAAACACCATATATTTT. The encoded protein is CASSSGGASGNTIYF.

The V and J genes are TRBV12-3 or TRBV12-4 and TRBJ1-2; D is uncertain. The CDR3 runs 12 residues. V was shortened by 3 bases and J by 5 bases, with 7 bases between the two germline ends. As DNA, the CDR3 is TGTGCCAGCAGTTTCGGGTCGTATGGCTACACCTTC. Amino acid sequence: CASSFGSYGYTF.

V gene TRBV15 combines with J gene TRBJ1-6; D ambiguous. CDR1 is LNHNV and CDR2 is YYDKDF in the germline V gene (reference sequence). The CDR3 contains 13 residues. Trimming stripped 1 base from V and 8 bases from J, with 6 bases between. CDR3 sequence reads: CATSRVQDSPLHF. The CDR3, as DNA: TGTGCCACCAGCAGAGTCCAGGATTCACCCCTCCACTTT.

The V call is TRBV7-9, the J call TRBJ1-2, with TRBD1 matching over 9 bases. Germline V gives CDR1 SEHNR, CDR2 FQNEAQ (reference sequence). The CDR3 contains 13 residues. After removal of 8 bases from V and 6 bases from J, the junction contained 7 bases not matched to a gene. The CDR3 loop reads CASAPGQGNGYTF. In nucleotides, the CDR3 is TGTGCCAGCGCACCGGGACAGGGAAATGGCTACACCTTC.

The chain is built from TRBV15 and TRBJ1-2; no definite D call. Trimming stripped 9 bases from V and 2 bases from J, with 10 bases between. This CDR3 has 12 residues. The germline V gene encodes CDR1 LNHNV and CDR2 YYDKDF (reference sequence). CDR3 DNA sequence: TGTGCCACTTCGCAGGCGAACTATGGCTACACCTTC. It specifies CATSQANYGYTF.

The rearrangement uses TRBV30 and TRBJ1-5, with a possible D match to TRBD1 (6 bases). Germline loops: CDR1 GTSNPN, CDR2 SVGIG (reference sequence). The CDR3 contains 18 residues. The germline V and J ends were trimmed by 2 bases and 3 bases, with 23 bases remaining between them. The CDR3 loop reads CAWSTPDRTVRFNQPQHF. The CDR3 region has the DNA TGTGCCTGGAGTACTCCGGACAGAACGGTCCGCTTCAATCAGCCCCAGCATTTT.

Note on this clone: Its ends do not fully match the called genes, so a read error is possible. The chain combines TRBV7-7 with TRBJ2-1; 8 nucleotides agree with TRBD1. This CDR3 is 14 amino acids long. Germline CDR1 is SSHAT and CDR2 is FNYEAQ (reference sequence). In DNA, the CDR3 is TGTGCTAGCAGCTCATTACAGGGGGACTGGGAGCAGTTCTTC. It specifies CASSSLQGDWEQFF.

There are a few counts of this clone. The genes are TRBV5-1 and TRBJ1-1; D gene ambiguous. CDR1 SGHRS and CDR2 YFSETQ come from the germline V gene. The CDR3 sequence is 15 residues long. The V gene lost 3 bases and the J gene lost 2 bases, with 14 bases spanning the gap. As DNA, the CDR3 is TGCGCCAGCAGCTCTTCTCCGGTCCGAAACACTGAAGCTTTCTTT. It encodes CASSSSPVRNTEAFF. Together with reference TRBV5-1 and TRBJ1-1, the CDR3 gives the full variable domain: KAGVTQTPRYLIKTRGQQVTLSCSPISGHRSVSWYQQTPGQGLQFLFEYFSETQRNKGNFPGRFSGRQFSNSRSEMNVSTLELGDSALYLCASSSSPVRNTEAFFGQGTRLTVV.

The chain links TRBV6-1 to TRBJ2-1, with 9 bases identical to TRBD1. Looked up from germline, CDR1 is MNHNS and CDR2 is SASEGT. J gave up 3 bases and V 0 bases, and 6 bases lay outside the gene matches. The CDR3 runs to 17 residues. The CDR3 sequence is CASSEAAWTGVYNEQFF. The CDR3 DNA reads TGTGCCAGCAGTGAAGCGGCGTGGACAGGGGTCTACAATGAGCAGTTCTTC.

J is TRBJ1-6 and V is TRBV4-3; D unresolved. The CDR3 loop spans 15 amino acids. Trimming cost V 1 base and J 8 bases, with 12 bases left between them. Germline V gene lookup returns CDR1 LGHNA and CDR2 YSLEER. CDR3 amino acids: CASSQVPGVDSPLHF. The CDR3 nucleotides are TGCGCCAGCAGCCAAGTCCCCGGGGTTGATTCACCCCTCCACTTT.

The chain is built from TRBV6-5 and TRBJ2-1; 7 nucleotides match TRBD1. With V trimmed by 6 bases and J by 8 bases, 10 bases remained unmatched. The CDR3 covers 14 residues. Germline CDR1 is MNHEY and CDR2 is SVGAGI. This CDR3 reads CASRNRGSRDEQFF. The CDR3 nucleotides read TGTGCCAGCAGGAACAGGGGATCTAGGGATGAGCAGTTCTTC.

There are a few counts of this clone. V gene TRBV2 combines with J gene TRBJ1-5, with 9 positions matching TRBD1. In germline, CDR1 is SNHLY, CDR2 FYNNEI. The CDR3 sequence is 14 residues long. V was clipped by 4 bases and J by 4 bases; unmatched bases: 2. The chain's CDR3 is CASSGGQGNQPQHF. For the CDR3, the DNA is TGTGCCAGCAGTGGGGGACAGGGAAATCAGCCCCAGCATTTT. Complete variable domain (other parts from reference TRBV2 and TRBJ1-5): EPEVTQTPSHQVTQMGQEVILRCVPISNHLYFYWYRQILGQKVEFLVSFYNNEISEKSEIFDDQFSVERPDGSNFTLKIRSTKLEDSAMYFCASSGGQGNQPQHFGDGTRLSIL.

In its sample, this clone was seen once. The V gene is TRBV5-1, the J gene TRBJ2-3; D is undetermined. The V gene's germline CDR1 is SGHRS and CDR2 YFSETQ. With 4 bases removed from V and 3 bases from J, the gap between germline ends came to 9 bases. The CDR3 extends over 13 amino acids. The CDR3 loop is CASSPSRTDTQYF. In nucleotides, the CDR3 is TGCGCCAGCAGCCCGTCTAGAACAGATACGCAGTATTTT. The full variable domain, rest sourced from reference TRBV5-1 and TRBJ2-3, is KAGVTQTPRYLIKTRGQQVTLSCSPISGHRSVSWYQQTPGQGLQFLFEYFSETQRNKGNFPGRFSGRQFSNSRSEMNVSTLELGDSALYLCASSPSRTDTQYFGPGTRLTVL.

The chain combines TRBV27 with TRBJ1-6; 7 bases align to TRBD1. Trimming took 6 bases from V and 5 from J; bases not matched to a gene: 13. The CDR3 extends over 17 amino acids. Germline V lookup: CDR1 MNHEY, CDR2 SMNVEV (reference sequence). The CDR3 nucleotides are TGTGCCAGCAGGGTATCTCGACTCGGGACAGATAATTCACCCCTCCACTTT. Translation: CASRVSRLGTDNSPLHF.

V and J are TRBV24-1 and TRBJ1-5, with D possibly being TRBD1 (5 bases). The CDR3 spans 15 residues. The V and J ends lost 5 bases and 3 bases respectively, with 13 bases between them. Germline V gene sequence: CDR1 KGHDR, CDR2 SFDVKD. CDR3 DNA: TGTGCCACCAGTGGTGTACAGGTGGACAATCAGCCCCAGCATTTT. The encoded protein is CATSGVQVDNQPQHF.

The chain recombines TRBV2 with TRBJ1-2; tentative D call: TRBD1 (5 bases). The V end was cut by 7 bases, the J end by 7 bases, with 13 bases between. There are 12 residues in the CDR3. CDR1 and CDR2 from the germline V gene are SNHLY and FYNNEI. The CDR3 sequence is CASIGDYPGYTF. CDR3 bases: TGTGCCAGCATTGGGGACTACCCTGGCTACACCTTC.

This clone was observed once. CDR3 in amino acids: CASSFGHGAEAFF. DNA of the CDR3: TGTGCCAGCAGTTTCGGCCACGGGGCTGAAGCTTTCTTT. The V call is TRBV6-2 or TRBV6-3, the J call TRBJ1-1; D unclear. The germline CDR1 and CDR2 sequences are MNHEY and SVGEGT. The V and J ends lost 4 bases and 6 bases respectively, with 12 bases between them. The CDR3 runs 13 residues.

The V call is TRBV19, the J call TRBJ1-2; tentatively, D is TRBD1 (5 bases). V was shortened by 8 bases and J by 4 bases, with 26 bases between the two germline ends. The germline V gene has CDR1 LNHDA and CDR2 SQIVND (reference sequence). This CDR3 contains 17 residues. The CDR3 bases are TGTGCCAGTGATACTGGGGCAGCGGGCCAACTTCGCTATGGCTACACCTTC. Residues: CASDTGAAGQLRYGYTF. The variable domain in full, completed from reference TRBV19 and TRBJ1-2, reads DGGITQSPKYLFRKEGQNVTLSCEQNLNHDAMYWYRQDPGQGLRLIYYSQIVNDFQKGDIAEGYSVSREKKESFPLTVTSAQKNPTAFYLCASDTGAAGQLRYGYTFGSGTRLTVV.

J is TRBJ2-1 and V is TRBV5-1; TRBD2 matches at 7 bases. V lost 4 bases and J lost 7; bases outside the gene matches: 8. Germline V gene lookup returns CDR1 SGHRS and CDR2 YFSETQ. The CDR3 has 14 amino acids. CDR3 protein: CASSPRGGMNEQFF. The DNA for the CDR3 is TGCGCCAGCAGCCCCCGGGGAGGGATGAATGAGCAGTTCTTC.

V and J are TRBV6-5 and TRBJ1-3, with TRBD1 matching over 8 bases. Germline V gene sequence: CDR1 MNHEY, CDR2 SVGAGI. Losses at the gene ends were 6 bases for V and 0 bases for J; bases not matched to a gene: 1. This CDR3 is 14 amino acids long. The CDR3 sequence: CASRGQASGNTIYF. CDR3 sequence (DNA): TGTGCCAGCAGGGGACAGGCCTCTGGAAACACCATATATTTT.

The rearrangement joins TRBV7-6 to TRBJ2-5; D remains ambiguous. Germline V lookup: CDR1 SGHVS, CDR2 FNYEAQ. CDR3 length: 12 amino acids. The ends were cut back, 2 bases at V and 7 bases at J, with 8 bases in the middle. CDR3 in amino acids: CASSLQTGTQYF. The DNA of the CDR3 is TGTGCCAGCAGCTTACAAACCGGGACCCAGTACTTC.

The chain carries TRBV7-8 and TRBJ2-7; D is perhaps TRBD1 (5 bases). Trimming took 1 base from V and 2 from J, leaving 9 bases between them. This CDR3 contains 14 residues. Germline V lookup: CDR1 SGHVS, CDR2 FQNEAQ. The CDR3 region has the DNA TGTGCCAGCAGCTTAGGTCAGGGTACCTACGAGCAGTACTTC. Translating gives CASSLGQGTYEQYF.

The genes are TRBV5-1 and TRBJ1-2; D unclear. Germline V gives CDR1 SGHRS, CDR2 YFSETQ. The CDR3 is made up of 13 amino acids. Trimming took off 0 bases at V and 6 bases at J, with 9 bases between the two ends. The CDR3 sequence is CASSLVDTDGYTF. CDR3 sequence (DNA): TGCGCCAGCAGCTTGGTTGACACCGATGGCTACACCTTC.

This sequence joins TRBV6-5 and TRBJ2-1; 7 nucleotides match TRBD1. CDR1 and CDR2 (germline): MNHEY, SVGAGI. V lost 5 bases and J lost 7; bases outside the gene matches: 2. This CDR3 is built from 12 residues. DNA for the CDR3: TGTGCCAGCAGTCCAGGGGGAAATGAGCAGTTCTTC. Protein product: CASSPGGNEQFF.

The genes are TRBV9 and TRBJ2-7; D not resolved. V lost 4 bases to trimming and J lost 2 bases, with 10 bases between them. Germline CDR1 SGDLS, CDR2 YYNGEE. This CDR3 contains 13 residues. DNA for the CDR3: TGTGCCAGCAGCCAACCTGAGGCCTACGAGCAGTACTTC. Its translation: CASSQPEAYEQYF.

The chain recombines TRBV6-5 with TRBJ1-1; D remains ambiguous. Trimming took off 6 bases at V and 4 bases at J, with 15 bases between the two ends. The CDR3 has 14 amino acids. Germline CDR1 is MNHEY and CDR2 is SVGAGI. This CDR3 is CASRASRSSTEAFF. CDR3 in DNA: TGTGCCAGCAGAGCGTCACGAAGTAGCACTGAAGCTTTCTTT.

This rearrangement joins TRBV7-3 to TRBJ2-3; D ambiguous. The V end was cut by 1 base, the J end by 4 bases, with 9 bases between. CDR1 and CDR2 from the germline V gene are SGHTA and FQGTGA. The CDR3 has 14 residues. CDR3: CASSLMSPSDTQYF. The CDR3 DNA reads TGTGCCAGCAGCTTAATGTCCCCCTCAGATACGCAGTATTTT.

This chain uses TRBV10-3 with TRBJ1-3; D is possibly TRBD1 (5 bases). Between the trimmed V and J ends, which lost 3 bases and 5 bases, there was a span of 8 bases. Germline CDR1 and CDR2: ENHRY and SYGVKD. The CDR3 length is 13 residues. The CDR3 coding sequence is TGTGCCATCAGTGATTCGGACAGAAACACCATATATTTT. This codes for CAISDSDRNTIYF.

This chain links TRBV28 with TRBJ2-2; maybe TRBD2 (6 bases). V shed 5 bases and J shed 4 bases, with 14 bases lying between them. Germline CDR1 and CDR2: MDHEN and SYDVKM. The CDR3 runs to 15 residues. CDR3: CASSPPGRRTGELFF. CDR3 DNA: TGTGCCAGCAGTCCCCCTGGGAGGCGCACCGGGGAGCTGTTTTTT.